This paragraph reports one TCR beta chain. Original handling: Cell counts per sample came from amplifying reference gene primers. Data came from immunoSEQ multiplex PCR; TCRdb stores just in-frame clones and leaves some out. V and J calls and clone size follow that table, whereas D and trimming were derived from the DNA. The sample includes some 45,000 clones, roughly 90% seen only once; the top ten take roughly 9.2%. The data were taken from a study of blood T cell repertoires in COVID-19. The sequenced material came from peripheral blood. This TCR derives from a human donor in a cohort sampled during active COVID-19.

The CDR3: CASSIVPRRDIQYF. For the CDR3, the DNA is TGTGCCAGTAGTATAGTCCCCAGACGGGACATTCAGTACTTC. The chain carries TRBV19 and TRBJ2-4; D remains ambiguous. The CDR3 consists of 14 residues. Trimming stripped 1 base from V and 8 bases from J, with 12 bases between. Germline-derived CDR1 and CDR2 are LNHDA and SQIVND (reference sequence).